The T cell receptor (beta chain) under discussion was sequenced for a study of shared clonotypes between healthy human individuals. Study context: Donors had three CD4 naive, three CD4 memory, two CD8 naive and one CD8 memory plate apiece.

Measured with immunoSEQ multiplex PCR; TCRdb has only the in-frame clones, and not every one. The table has some 2,400,000 clones, approximately 94% seen once. Germline V gene data show CDR1 as LNHDA and CDR2 as SQIVND (reference sequence). This CDR3 region has 15 residues. V shed 4 bases and J shed 8 bases, with 17 bases lying between them. This sequence was found in a man aged 18-30 years in good health. The rearrangement links TRBV19 to TRBJ2-2, with a possible D match to TRBD2 (7 bases). Material for sequencing was naive CD4+ T cells sorted from blood. Subset indicated: CD45RA+ positively selected. The CDR3 sequence is CASSKGGGPTGELFF. The CDR3 coding sequence is TGTGCCAGTAGTAAGGGCGGGGGCCCGACAGGGGAGCTGTTTTTT. The full variable domain, rest sourced from reference TRBV19 and TRBJ2-2, is DGGITQSPKYLFRKEGQNVTLSCEQNLNHDAMYWYRQDPGQGLRLIYYSQIVNDFQKGDIAEGYSVSREKKESFPLTVTSAQKNPTAFYLCASSKGGGPTGELFFGEGSRLTVL.